The 23 T cell receptor beta chains below all came from one sample that was sequenced in a study of T cell changes during pregnancy in multiple sclerosis. Libraries were prepared by immunoSEQ multiplex PCR; TCRdb keeps only in-frame clonotypes and omits some of them. Counted here are 40,000 or so clones, 88% occurring once; the ten biggest clones make up almost 7%. The sample in question was CD8+ T cells from peripheral blood mononuclear cells, obtained in the third trimester of pregnancy. The receptors originated from a female donor with multiple sclerosis, enrolled in a pregnancy study.

The chain is built from TRBV21-1 and TRBJ1-2; the D segment call TRBD1 is taken from the table without a DNA check. TRBV21-1 is a listed pseudogene. The CDR3 is made up of 15 amino acids. CDR3 residues: CASSKPARGGYGYTF. The CDR3 nucleotides read TGTGCCAGCAGCAAACCTGCAAGAGGGGGCTATGGCTACACCTTC.

The chain recombines TRBV6-5 with TRBJ2-2, with D possibly matching TRBD1 (6 bases). Trimming took 6 bases from V and 3 from J, leaving 17 bases between them. Germline CDR1 MNHEY, CDR2 SVGAGI. The CDR3 consists of 16 residues. The CDR3 protein is CASSYVGQIYTGELFF. In DNA, the CDR3 is TGTGCCAGCAGCTACGTCGGACAGATTTACACCGGGGAGCTGTTTTTT.

The rearrangement uses TRBV5-1 and TRBJ1-1; D is uncertain. The V gene lost 6 bases and the J gene lost 5 bases, with 17 bases spanning the gap. The CDR3 loop spans 14 amino acids. Germline values: CDR1 SGHRS, CDR2 YFSETQ. CDR3 protein: CASNFFSGRTEAFF. The CDR3 nucleotides are TGCGCCAGCAATTTTTTCTCAGGCCGGACTGAAGCTTTCTTT.

This rearrangement joins TRBV7-9 to TRBJ2-2; possibly TRBD2 for D (5 bases). V lost 1 base, J lost 6 bases, and 9 bases lay in between. The germline gives CDR1 SEHNR, CDR2 FQNEAQ (reference sequence). This CDR3 is built from 14 residues. CDR3 nucleotide sequence: TGTGCCAGCAGCTTAGGGGAGCAGGCCGGGGAGCTGTTTTTT. Encoded protein: CASSLGEQAGELFF. Looking up the rest from reference TRBV7-9 and TRBJ2-2 gives the full variable domain: DTGVSQNPRHKITKRGQNVTFRCDPISEHNRLYWYRQTLGQGPEFLTYFQNEAQLEKSRLLSDRFSAERPKGSFSTLEIQRTEQGDSAMYLCASSLGEQAGELFFGEGSRLTVL.

The chain has TRBV5-1 and TRBJ2-6, with D hard to call. Germline CDR1 SGHRS, CDR2 YFSETQ. V was cut by 0 bases and J by 1 base, with 8 bases left in between. The CDR3 consists of 16 residues. This CDR3 is CASSLGSVSGANVLTF. DNA for the CDR3: TGCGCCAGCAGCTTGGGTTCCGTATCTGGGGCCAACGTCCTGACTTTC. The full variable domain, in which reference TRBV5-1 and TRBJ2-6 provide the parts outside the CDR3, is KAGVTQTPRYLIKTRGQQVTLSCSPISGHRSVSWYQQTPGQGLQFLFEYFSETQRNKGNFPGRFSGRQFSNSRSEMNVSTLELGDSALYLCASSLGSVSGANVLTFGAGSRLTVL.

The DNA of the CDR3 is TGTGCCAGCAGTTACCCTCGAACCGAGCGGGATAATTCACCCCTCCACTTT. It encodes CASSYPRTERDNSPLHF. The genes are TRBV28 and TRBJ1-6; D remains unclear. The CDR3 runs to 17 residues. Germline lookup yields CDR1 MDHEN and CDR2 SYDVKM. The V end lost 4 bases, the J end lost 5 bases, and 18 bases lay between the germline ends.

This chain connects TRBV27 to TRBJ2-1; 10 positions match TRBD1. CDR3 length equals 14 residues. Germline CDR1 MNHEY, CDR2 SMNVEV (reference sequence). V lost 6 bases, J lost 9 bases, and 8 bases stayed unmatched. CDR3: CASSNRDRGGEQFF. The CDR3 region has the DNA TGTGCCAGCAGCAACCGGGACAGGGGCGGTGAGCAGTTCTTC.

The V and J genes are TRBV7-9 and TRBJ1-1, with D possibly TRBD1 on 5 matching bases. Trimming left V 4 bases short and J 4 bases short, with 10 bases between. Germline lookup yields CDR1 SEHNR and CDR2 FQNEAQ (reference sequence). This CDR3 region has 13 residues. The chain's CDR3 is CASSYGGTTEAFF. CDR3 DNA: TGTGCCAGCAGCTATGGGGGGACCACTGAAGCTTTCTTT. The full variable domain, its missing parts supplied by reference TRBV7-9 and TRBJ1-1, is DTGVSQNPRHKITKRGQNVTFRCDPISEHNRLYWYRQTLGQGPEFLTYFQNEAQLEKSRLLSDRFSAERPKGSFSTLEIQRTEQGDSAMYLCASSYGGTTEAFFGQGTRLTVV.

V gene TRBV2 combines with J gene TRBJ1-2; the match to TRBD1 covers 9 bases. Germline assignment: CDR1 SNHLY and CDR2 FYNNEI. The CDR3 loop spans 15 amino acids. V trimming: 7 bases; J trimming: 3 bases; junction bases outside the gene matches: 9. The CDR3 region has the DNA TGTGCCAGCACTCAATACAGGGGGCCTTACTATGGCTACACCTTC. This translates into CASTQYRGPYYGYTF.

Note on this clone: The junction does not match germline at one end; this may be a read error. This chain uses TRBV11-2 with TRBJ2-3, with 11 positions matching TRBD2. This CDR3 comprises 17 residues. Germline assignment: CDR1 SGHAT and CDR2 FQNNGV. The CDR3 region has the DNA TGTGCCAGCACCTTACCGACTAGCGGGATTAGCACAGATACGCAGTATTTT. Its translation is CASTLPTSGISTDTQYF.

The V and J genes are TRBV6-1 and TRBJ2-7; TRBD2 might be the D (6 bases). Trimming removed 7 bases at V and 4 bases at J, with 17 bases between. The length of the CDR3 is 14 residues. The germline gives CDR1 MNHNS, CDR2 SASEGT. CDR3 DNA sequence: TGTGCCAGCACGACGGGACTTAGGGGATACGAGCAGTACTTC. Its protein is CASTTGLRGYEQYF.

A remark on this clone: The junction does not match germline at one end; this may be a read error. This chain links TRBV7-7 with TRBJ2-5; 14 nucleotides agree with TRBD2. The CDR3 covers 17 residues. Germline V gene lookup returns CDR1 SSHAT and CDR2 FNYEAQ (reference sequence). CDR3 DNA: TGTGCTAGCAGCTTAACGAGACTAGCGGGGGGGAAAGAGACCCAGTACTTC. Its protein product is CASSLTRLAGGKETQYF.

The chain recombines TRBV19 with TRBJ1-1, with D unresolved. Germline V gene sequence: CDR1 LNHDA, CDR2 SQIVND (reference sequence). The length of the CDR3 is 12 residues. V lost 5 bases, J lost 2 bases, and 6 bases lay in between. The CDR3 DNA reads as TGTGCCAGTAGTTCCTTTAACACTGAAGCTTTCTTT. This translates into CASSSFNTEAFF.

The chain employs TRBV7-9 and TRBJ1-5, with TRBD1 matching 7 bases. Trimming removed 5 bases from V and 13 bases from J; junction bases left unmatched: 5. The length of the CDR3 is 11 residues. Germline-derived CDR1 and CDR2 are SEHNR and FQNEAQ (reference sequence). CDR3 nucleotides: TGTGCCAGCAGCGTCGACAGGGTTCAGCATTTT. This translates into CASSVDRVQHF.

J is TRBJ2-5 and V is TRBV2; a weak D match, TRBD2 (7 bases). The CDR3 spans 14 residues. V dropped 4 bases and J dropped 5 bases, with 14 bases sitting between them. Germline CDR1 SNHLY, CDR2 FYNNEI. CDR3 in DNA: TGTGCCAGCAGTGGCCATAGGGGGGGGGAGACCCAGTACTTC. As protein: CASSGHRGGETQYF.

The CDR3 loop is CASSPQGTALRGPLGEAFF. The CDR3 nucleotides read TGTGCCAGCAGTCCTCAAGGGACAGCCCTTCGCGGTCCGCTTGGGGAAGCTTTCTTT. The chain links TRBV28 to TRBJ1-1, with 7 bases matching TRBD1. The CDR3 is 19 amino acids. Germline CDR1 reads MDHEN; CDR2 reads SYDVKM. J was trimmed by 8 bases and V by 5 bases; bases with no gene match: 26. Together with reference TRBV28 and TRBJ1-1, the CDR3 gives the full variable domain: DVKVTQSSRYLVKRTGEKVFLECVQDMDHENMFWYRQDPGLGLRLIYFSYDVKMKEKGDIPEGYSVSREKKERFSLILESASTNQTSMYLCASSPQGTALRGPLGEAFFGQGTRLTVV.

J is TRBJ2-1 and V is TRBV7-2; no definite D call. The CDR3 sequence is 11 residues long. Trimming removed 5 bases at V and 4 bases at J, with 3 bases between. Germline lookup yields CDR1 SGHTA and CDR2 FQGNSA. The CDR3 spells CASSRYNEQFF. CDR3 coding DNA: TGTGCCAGCAGCCGGTACAATGAGCAGTTCTTC.

The chain links TRBV7-3 to TRBJ2-7; D possibly corresponds to TRBD1 (5 bases). Germline CDR1 SGHTA, CDR2 FQGTGA. The CDR3 contains 14 residues. V was pared by 5 bases and J by 1 base, with 12 bases between. Here the CDR3 reads CASSLSQGSYEQYF. In DNA, the CDR3 is TGTGCCAGCAGCCTATCTCAGGGATCCTACGAGCAGTACTTC. Using reference TRBV7-3 and TRBJ2-7 for the parts outside the CDR3, the full variable domain is GAGVSQTPSNKVTEKGKYVELRCDPISGHTALYWYRQSLGQGPEFLIYFQGTGAADDSGLPNDRFFAVRPEGSVSTLKIQRTERGDSAVYLCASSLSQGSYEQYFGPGTRLTVT.

CDR3 DNA sequence: TGTGCCAGCAGCTTCTCCACTAGCTCCGGGGAGCTGTTTTTT. This codes for CASSFSTSSGELFF. The rearrangement links TRBV7-9 to TRBJ2-2; a weak D match, TRBD2 (6 bases). The CDR3 contains 14 residues. CDR1 is SEHNR and CDR2 is FQNEAQ in the germline V gene (reference sequence). V was pared by 3 bases and J by 6 bases, with 11 bases between. The complete variable domain, with remaining parts taken from reference TRBV7-9 and TRBJ2-2, reads DTGVSQNPRHKITKRGQNVTFRCDPISEHNRLYWYRQTLGQGPEFLTYFQNEAQLEKSRLLSDRFSAERPKGSFSTLEIQRTEQGDSAMYLCASSFSTSSGELFFGEGSRLTVL.

This chain connects TRBV28 to TRBJ2-3, with a tentative D call TRBD2 (5 bases). CDR3 size: 15 residues. Germline lookup yields CDR1 MDHEN and CDR2 SYDVKM. V gave up 5 bases and J gave up 4 bases, with 16 bases separating them. CDR3 DNA: TGTGCCAGCAGTCTCCCCGGGGAGATGGCAGATACGCAGTATTTT. Residues: CASSLPGEMADTQYF.

This chain links TRBV5-1 with TRBJ2-1; 11 nucleotides match TRBD1. Germline trimming cut 0 bases from V and 4 bases from J; bases unmatched to any gene: 3. The CDR3 is made up of 16 amino acids. From germline, CDR1 is SGHRS and CDR2 YFSETQ. The DNA for the CDR3 is TGCGCCAGCAGCTTGGCGGGACAGGGGGTTTACAATGAGCAGTTCTTC. Its protein product is CASSLAGQGVYNEQFF. The full variable domain, with the rest looked up from reference TRBV5-1 and TRBJ2-1, is KAGVTQTPRYLIKTRGQQVTLSCSPISGHRSVSWYQQTPGQGLQFLFEYFSETQRNKGNFPGRFSGRQFSNSRSEMNVSTLELGDSALYLCASSLAGQGVYNEQFFGPGTRLTVL.

The chain links TRBV2 to TRBJ2-5; D possibly corresponds to TRBD2 (7 bases). The CDR3 runs to 14 residues. Germline CDR1 and CDR2: SNHLY and FYNNEI. The germline V and J ends were trimmed by 6 bases and 2 bases, with 13 bases remaining between them. The CDR3 is CASRQQGGQETQYF. CDR3 in DNA: TGTGCCAGCAGACAACAGGGAGGGCAAGAGACCCAGTACTTC.

V usage is TRBV2 and J usage is TRBJ2-3; 7 positions agree with TRBD1. The CDR3 loop spans 19 amino acids. CDR1 SNHLY and CDR2 FYNNEI come from the germline V gene. Losses at the gene ends were 5 bases for V and 0 bases for J; bases not matched to a gene: 17. This chain's CDR3 is CASSLPRTGPPESTDTQYF. Written as DNA, the CDR3 is TGTGCCAGCAGTTTACCCCGGACAGGTCCACCGGAAAGCACAGATACGCAGTATTTT. Together with reference TRBV2 and TRBJ2-3, the CDR3 gives the full variable domain: EPEVTQTPSHQVTQMGQEVILRCVPISNHLYFYWYRQILGQKVEFLVSFYNNEISEKSEIFDDQFSVERPDGSNFTLKIRSTKLEDSAMYFCASSLPRTGPPESTDTQYFGPGTRLTVL.